These T cell receptor beta chains were read from a single sample in a study of blood T cell repertoires in COVID-19. Clones were read by immunoSEQ multiplex PCR, and TCRdb kept only the in-frame ones, dropping some. The repertoire has 84,000 or so clones, 80% of them found once; the top ten carry approximately 21%. Sequenced material: peripheral blood. The origin of the receptors is a woman aged 80 or over with acute or convalescent COVID-19. CDR3s include the opening cysteine and the closing phenylalanine or tryptophan. A D gene is named only where the DNA matches it firmly. Expanded clones get a size class; other rows say once, few or many, or leave the size out.

CDR3nt: TGTGCCTGGAGTGCAGGGCGGAATCAGCCCCAGCATTTT
CDR3aa: CAWSAGRNQPQHF
d_gene: NA
len: 13
abundance: NA
v_gene: TRBV30
j_gene: TRBJ1-5

CDR3nt: TGCGCCAGCAGCTTGGTTCCAGGGTTCGAGGAGGGAGGGCTGTTCTTC
CDR3aa: CASSLVPGFEEGGLFF
d_gene: TRBD2
len: 16
abundance: NA
v_gene: TRBV5-1
j_gene: TRBJ2-1

CDR3nt: TGTGCCAGCAGCTTCCAGTCCGGGGATGAGCAGTTCTTC
CDR3aa: CASSFQSGDEQFF
d_gene: NA
len: 13
abundance: NA
v_gene: TRBV7-7
j_gene: TRBJ2-1

CDR3nt: TGTGCCAGTAGTATGAGGAAGGGACAACCGAACACTGAAGCTTTCTTT
CDR3aa: CASSMRKGQPNTEAFF
d_gene: NA
len: 16
abundance: NA
v_gene: TRBV19
j_gene: TRBJ1-1

CDR3nt: TGCGCCAGCAGCTTGGGACAACACACCGGGGAGCTGTTTTTT
CDR3aa: CASSLGQHTGELFF
d_gene: NA
len: 14
abundance: NA
v_gene: TRBV5-1
j_gene: TRBJ2-2

CDR3nt: TGTGCCAGCAGTCTCAGGGGTGGGGCTGAAGCTTTCTTT
CDR3aa: CASSLRGGAEAFF
d_gene: NA
len: 13
abundance: once
v_gene: TRBV12-3/TRBV12-4
j_gene: TRBJ1-1

CDR3nt: TGTGCCAGCTCACCAACTATCGGGGTAAATTCACCCCTCCACTTT
CDR3aa: CASSPTIGVNSPLHF
d_gene: NA
len: 15
abundance: once
v_gene: TRBV18
j_gene: TRBJ1-6

CDR3nt: TGTGCCAGCAGCCAGCTCGGACTTTACAATGAGCAGTTCTTC
CDR3aa: CASSQLGLYNEQFF
d_gene: NA
len: 14
abundance: NA
v_gene: TRBV14
j_gene: TRBJ2-1

CDR3nt: TGTGCCAGCAGTCACGGGACAGAAGCTTTCTTT
CDR3aa: CASSHGTEAFF
d_gene: NA
len: 11
abundance: NA
v_gene: TRBV6-2/TRBV6-3
j_gene: TRBJ1-1

CDR3nt: TGTGCCAGCAAATCTAGCCCGAACACCGGGGAGCTGTTTTTT
CDR3aa: CASKSSPNTGELFF
d_gene: NA
len: 14
abundance: NA
v_gene: TRBV2
j_gene: TRBJ2-2

CDR3nt: TGTGCCAGCAGCGTAGGGGACAGGGGCTACAATGAGCAGTTCTTC
CDR3aa: CASSVGDRGYNEQFF
d_gene: TRBD1
len: 15
abundance: NA
v_gene: TRBV9
j_gene: TRBJ2-1

CDR3nt: TGTGCCAGCAGCTTGCCGACGACAGGGTATCCCGAAGCTTTCTTT
CDR3aa: CASSLPTTGYPEAFF
d_gene: TRBD1
len: 15
abundance: NA
v_gene: TRBV5-6
j_gene: TRBJ1-1

CDR3nt: TGCGCCAGCAGCTCCACTAGCGGGGTGACCGGGGAGCTGTTTTTT
CDR3aa: CASSSTSGVTGELFF
d_gene: TRBD2
len: 15
abundance: NA
v_gene: TRBV5-1
j_gene: TRBJ2-2

CDR3nt: TGCGCCAGCAGCTTGGGGGTAGCGGGAGTCACAGATACGCAGTATTTT
CDR3aa: CASSLGVAGVTDTQYF
d_gene: TRBD2
len: 16
abundance: NA
v_gene: TRBV5-1
j_gene: TRBJ2-3

CDR3nt: TGTGCCAGCAGCTTCAACGGGGGCAATCAGCCCCAGCATTTT
CDR3aa: CASSFNGGNQPQHF
d_gene: NA
len: 14
abundance: NA
v_gene: TRBV7-9
j_gene: TRBJ1-5

CDR3nt: TGTGCCAGCAGGGAGACAGGGAGTCGCAATCAGCCCCAGCATTTT
CDR3aa: CASRETGSRNQPQHF
d_gene: TRBD1
len: 15
abundance: NA
v_gene: TRBV6-5
j_gene: TRBJ1-5

CDR3nt: TGCAGCGTTGTTCTTCTCACAGATACGCAGTATTTT
CDR3aa: CSVVLLTDTQYF
d_gene: NA
len: 12
abundance: NA
v_gene: TRBV29-1
j_gene: TRBJ2-3

CDR3nt: TGTGCCTCGGGACAGGGAGTCTTGTCTATGTATAGCAATCAGCCCCAGCATTTT
CDR3aa: CASGQGVLSMYSNQPQHF
d_gene: TRBD1
len: 18
abundance: NA
v_gene: TRBV2
j_gene: TRBJ1-5

CDR3nt: TGCGCCAGCAATCTCTACGGGAGGGCCACAGATACGCAGTATTTT
CDR3aa: CASNLYGRATDTQYF
d_gene: TRBD2
len: 15
abundance: NA
v_gene: TRBV5-1
j_gene: TRBJ2-3

CDR3nt: TGCGCCAGCAGCTTGGAACGGCTAGCGGGCTCCTACAATGAGCAGTTCTTC
CDR3aa: CASSLERLAGSYNEQFF
d_gene: TRBD2
len: 17
abundance: few
v_gene: TRBV5-1
j_gene: TRBJ2-1